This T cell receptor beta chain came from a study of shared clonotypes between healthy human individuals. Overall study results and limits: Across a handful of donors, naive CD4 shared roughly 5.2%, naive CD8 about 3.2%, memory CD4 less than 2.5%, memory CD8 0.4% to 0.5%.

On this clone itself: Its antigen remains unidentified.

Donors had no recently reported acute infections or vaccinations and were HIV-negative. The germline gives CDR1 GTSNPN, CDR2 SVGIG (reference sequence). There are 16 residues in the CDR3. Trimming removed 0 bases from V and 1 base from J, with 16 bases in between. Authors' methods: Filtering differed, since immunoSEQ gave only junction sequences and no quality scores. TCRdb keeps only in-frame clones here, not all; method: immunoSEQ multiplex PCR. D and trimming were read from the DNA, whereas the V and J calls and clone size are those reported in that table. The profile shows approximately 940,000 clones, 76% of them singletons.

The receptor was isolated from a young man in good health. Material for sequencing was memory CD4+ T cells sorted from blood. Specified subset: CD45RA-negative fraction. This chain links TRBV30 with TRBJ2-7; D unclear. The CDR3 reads CAWSVWVRYGSYEQYF. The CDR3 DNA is TGTGCCTGGAGTGTTTGGGTCCGGTATGGTTCCTACGAGCAGTACTTC.